This TCR beta chain was sequenced in a study of Ad26.COV2.S vaccination and SARS-CoV-2 variants. On the study more broadly: The study gave Ad26.COV2.S intramuscularly, once or twice 56 days apart. Whole-study results and caveats: The analyses of TCR breadth and depth may have understated the size of total T cell responses.

The treatment denotes: 15 to 20 received Ad26.COV2.S at low or high dose, single or two shots; five or six received placebo; per-sample allocation not given. After the first vaccine or placebo injection, samples were drawn on day 63. What was given as vaccine was an Ad26 vector encoding Wuhan-strain SARS-CoV-2 spike. The CDR3 spans 15 residues. Germline assignment: CDR1 MDHEN and CDR2 SYDVKM. The junction had 8 bases not matched to a gene; V was cut back by 5 bases and J by 6 bases. The data were produced by immunoSEQ multiplex PCR, yet TCRdb's version contains in-frame clones alone and is incomplete. The top ten clones hold 2% to 2.5% of a sample with fewer than 400,000 clones, 85% of them seen once. About this clone itself: No antigen is known for it.

The input for sequencing was peripheral blood, taken in a trial of Ad26.COV2.S vaccine versus placebo. This sequence originates from a person aged 18 to 59 who received the Ad26.COV2.S COVID-19 vaccine or a placebo. V usage is TRBV28 and J usage is TRBJ2-7; 12 bases are shared with TRBD1. The CDR3 DNA reads TGTGCCAGCAGTCCTCCGGGACAGGGGGCCTCCGAGCAGTACTTC. Encoded protein: CASSPPGQGASEQYF. The full variable domain, in which reference TRBV28 and TRBJ2-7 provide the parts outside the CDR3, is DVKVTQSSRYLVKRTGEKVFLECVQDMDHENMFWYRQDPGLGLRLIYFSYDVKMKEKGDIPEGYSVSREKKERFSLILESASTNQTSMYLCASSPPGQGASEQYFGPGTRLTVT.